This T cell receptor (beta chain) comes out of a study of blood T cell repertoires in COVID-19. At the level of the study: Material from acute and convalescent COVID-19 was sourced from the United States, Italy and Spain. Sample material is recorded as cDNA or gDNA derived from T cells, B-cell-depleted T cells, or PBMCs.

In the study's own analysis: Amplification of reference gene primers was used by the study to estimate nucleated cell counts. Profiled with immunoSEQ multiplex PCR; TCRdb holds only in-frame clones, not every one. The D gene and trimming were derived from the DNA, and the V and J assignments and clone size from that table. The sample consists of some 350,000 clones, around 90% of them appearing once. Germline loops: CDR1 MNHEY, CDR2 SVGAGI. V lost 5 bases, J lost 5 bases, and 9 bases stayed unmatched. The CDR3 spans 14 residues. This sequence joins TRBV6-5 and TRBJ2-7; 7 bases align to TRBD1. Material: peripheral blood. The clonotype originates from a man between 18 and 29 years old with active or convalescent COVID-19. CDR3 sequence (DNA): TGTGCCAGCAGTAACGGACAGGCGCAAAACGAGCAGTACTTC. Translation gives CASSNGQAQNEQYF.